This TCR beta chain was recovered during a study of vaccination effects on CD4 cells after COVID-19 (dated by TCRdb to the early 2020s). Background on the whole study: Each participant got two doses of an mRNA SARS-CoV-2 vaccine, either BNT162b2 or mRNA-1273. Pre-vaccine samples were collected from two convalescent patients 16 days and one week before the first dose, corresponding to 142 and 148 days after COVID-19 diagnosis. SARS-CoV-2 spike-specific CD4+ TCR repertoires from before and after mRNA vaccination were compared in COVID-19 convalescent patients and in infection-naive vaccine recipients. A total of 10 COVID-19 convalescent patients and a handful of SARS-CoV-2-naive healthy vaccine recipients were included in the full study. Cultures from other donors in the study were sequenced with the Oncomine TCR Beta short-read assay on an Illumina iSeq 100.

The germline V gene supplies CDR1 SGHAT and CDR2 FQNNGV. Trimming takes 1 base off V and 4 bases off J; junction bases not matched to a gene: 11. The CDR3, cysteine through phenylalanine, is 18 amino acids long. The read is trimmed to its CDR3 DNA, 54 bases read in frame from base 1. The research as a whole found: Clones induced by infection and clones induced by vaccination both contracted markedly at late timepoints after vaccination, which fits with T cell responses waning over time. Among convalescent patients, the spike-reactive repertoire after vaccination was made up mainly of new vaccine-induced clones that were largely distinct from the clones induced by infection. Limitations of the study were the small number of convalescent patients and the absence of early post-infection timepoints.

The protocol used for the library was the immunoSEQ multiplex PCR assay. TCR beta CDR3 sequencing was performed on DNA from the cultured, isolated CD4+ T cells. The original pipeline was this. The analysis removed non-productive TCR sequences, trimmed reads to the CDR3 region, and retained only CDR3s that were 7 or more amino acids long. The MANAFEST web app was used to identify antigen-specific clonotypes by comparing expansion in peptide wells with expansion in reference cultures. For clones to be considered positive, expansion at FDR<0.05 versus reference and all other wells, an odds ratio above 5, and a frequency above 0.1% in two replicate wells were required. Clonotypes significantly expanded in SARS-CoV-2 spike wells and in at least one common cold coronavirus spike condition were defined as cross-reactive. CDR3 similarity was assessed by Levenshtein distance with the stringdist R package, and unrooted trees were built with ape in R 3.6.1. TCRdb re-hosts the immuneACCESS table, in-frame sequences only. Its copies lack some clones; in the studies checked, an unresolved V gene accounts for under half of them, and the cause for the rest is not known. For V, J and clone size, that table is used; D and trimming come from the DNA. The sample includes tens of thousands of clones, with approximately 78% observed a single time. The ten largest make up around 30% of the sample.

In the ViraFEST assay, PBMC were stimulated with viral peptide pools, and TCR sequencing was then used to find antigen-specific CD4+ T cell clonotypes based on their expansion. After around ten days of culture, CD4+ T cells were isolated with the EasySep CD4+ T cell isolation kit. Convalescent patients had PCR-confirmed SARS-CoV-2 infection between March and December 2020, before Alpha, Beta and Delta variants emerged in the United States. Some 2 million PBMC per well were cultured in IMDM with about 5.4% human AB serum, 10 IU/ml IL-2 and gentamicin, plus 10 ug/ml peptides. Half of the culture medium was replaced with fresh IL-2-containing medium on days 3 and 7. Unless noted otherwise, every peptide stimulation condition was cultured in triplicate wells. PBMC were separated from whole blood using Ficoll-Paque Plus gradient centrifugation and were then either cryopreserved at -140C or used fresh. The QIAamp micro DNA kit was used to extract genomic DNA from the cultured CD4+ T cells.

About this clone itself: Its target antigen remains unknown. The sample holds no much larger clone one base away, and base qualities are not on file.

Recombination joined TRBV11-2 with TRBJ2-1, and 9 junction bases match TRBD2. The sequence was obtained from a human donor who had a prior SARS-CoV-2 infection. The sequenced sample was CD4+ T cells from PBMCs cultured with a peptide pool, obtained before COVID-19 vaccination. The CDR3 region has the sequence CASSLGIGGGGVYNEQFF. At the DNA level, the sequence is TGTGCCAGCAGCTTAGGGATCGGCGGCGGGGGGGTTTACAATGAGCAGTTCTTC.